This TCR beta chain was identified during a study of T-cell reconstitution after alpha-beta-depleted transplantation in children. V was clipped by 6 bases and J by 2 bases, with 19 bases between them. Germline V gene sequence: CDR1 LNHDA, CDR2 SQIVND (reference sequence). The CDR3 is made up of 17 amino acids. Preparation of the TCRbeta library involved a method that used unique molecular identifiers. TCRdb reanalysed the PCR reads using MiXCR and keeps one entry per CDR3 protein. Of a few hundred thousand distinct CDR3 sequences listed, approximately 10% are singletons. In this sample, this clonotype turned up a few times.

The source material was PBMCs from the stem cell graft donor, sampled from the stem cell graft. The receptor's source is a human donor who donated a stem cell graft to a child with acute myeloid leukemia. This chain uses TRBV19 with TRBJ2-2; a possible D gene is TRBD2 (5 bases). The CDR3 nucleotides read TGTGCCAGTAGCGGTTCAGCGGTTGGGGTAAACACCGGGGAGCTGTTTTTT. Its protein product is CASSGSAVGVNTGELFF.